This T cell receptor beta chain was captured in a study of T cell responses to AZD1222 COVID-19 vaccine. The study's findings and limits: White British people made up most donors, females outnumbered males, and clonal diversity was possibly underestimated.

The table came from immunoSEQ multiplex PCR; TCRdb's copy has only in-frame clones and leaves some out. Of 130,000 or so clones detected, 89% appear once; the ten largest clones hold 5% to 6.5%. The CDR3 sequence is 13 residues long. Per the germline V gene, CDR1 is MNHEY and CDR2 is SMNVEV (reference sequence). V gave up 0 bases and J gave up 7 bases, with 7 bases separating them. In regard to this clone: The antigen remains undetermined.

Sequenced material: peripheral blood, taken on day 0 of AZD1222 vaccination. The gene calls are TRBV27 and TRBJ2-1, with TRBD2 as a possible D gene (5 bases). The sequence came from an adult in good health. Here the CDR3 DNA reads TGTGCCAGCAGTTTATCGCCGGGGAATGAGCAGTTCTTC. Its protein is CASSLSPGNEQFF.